The subject of this entry is one T cell receptor (beta chain). Its antigen remains unknown. The source of the sample is a study of blood T cells in healthy people across ages. Study-level results: Older age coincided with a roughly linear decline in TCR beta diversity per million T cells.

This CDR3 has 15 residues. CDR1 MGHRA and CDR2 YSYEKL come from the germline V gene. Trimming shortened V by 4 bases and J by 2 bases, and 15 bases separated the two germline ends. Combining a sample-barcoded 5' primer with a J-beta primer mix, a second PCR ran for roughly 6 to 12 cycles. TCRdb redid the calling of the 5' RACE reads with MiXCR, one entry per CDR3 protein. Here the sample spans approximately 490,000 distinct CDR3 sequences, approximately 25% being singletons. Total RNA, at least 5 micrograms per sample, was extracted from PBMCs. A further study also used this sample, focusing on T cells of mothers and their children. That study reports: For each mother, over 8 million TCR beta CDR3 reads were obtained, and for each child, a few million.

Input material: blood. The sequence was collected from a boy younger than 18 in good health. This chain connects TRBV4-1 to TRBJ2-7; weak D call: TRBD2 (5 bases). In DNA form, the CDR3 reads TGCGCCAGCAGCCTCTCCGGGAATTTCCCCTACGAGCAGTACTTC. It specifies CASSLSGNFPYEQYF.